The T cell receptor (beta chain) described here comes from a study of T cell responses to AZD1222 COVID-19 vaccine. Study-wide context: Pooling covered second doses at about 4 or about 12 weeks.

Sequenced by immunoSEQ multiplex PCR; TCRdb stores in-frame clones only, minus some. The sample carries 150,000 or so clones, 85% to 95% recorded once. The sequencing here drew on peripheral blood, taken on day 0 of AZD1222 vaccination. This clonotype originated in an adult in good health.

CDR3 DNA: TGTGCCTGGAGGCGGACAGCGAACACTGAAGCTTTCTTT. This sequence encodes CAWRRTANTEAFF. The rearrangement uses TRBV30 and TRBJ1-1, with D tentatively TRBD1 (6 bases). Trimming stripped 3 bases from V and 1 base from J, with 9 bases between. The CDR3 consists of 13 residues. In germline, CDR1 is GTSNPN, CDR2 SVGIG (reference sequence).